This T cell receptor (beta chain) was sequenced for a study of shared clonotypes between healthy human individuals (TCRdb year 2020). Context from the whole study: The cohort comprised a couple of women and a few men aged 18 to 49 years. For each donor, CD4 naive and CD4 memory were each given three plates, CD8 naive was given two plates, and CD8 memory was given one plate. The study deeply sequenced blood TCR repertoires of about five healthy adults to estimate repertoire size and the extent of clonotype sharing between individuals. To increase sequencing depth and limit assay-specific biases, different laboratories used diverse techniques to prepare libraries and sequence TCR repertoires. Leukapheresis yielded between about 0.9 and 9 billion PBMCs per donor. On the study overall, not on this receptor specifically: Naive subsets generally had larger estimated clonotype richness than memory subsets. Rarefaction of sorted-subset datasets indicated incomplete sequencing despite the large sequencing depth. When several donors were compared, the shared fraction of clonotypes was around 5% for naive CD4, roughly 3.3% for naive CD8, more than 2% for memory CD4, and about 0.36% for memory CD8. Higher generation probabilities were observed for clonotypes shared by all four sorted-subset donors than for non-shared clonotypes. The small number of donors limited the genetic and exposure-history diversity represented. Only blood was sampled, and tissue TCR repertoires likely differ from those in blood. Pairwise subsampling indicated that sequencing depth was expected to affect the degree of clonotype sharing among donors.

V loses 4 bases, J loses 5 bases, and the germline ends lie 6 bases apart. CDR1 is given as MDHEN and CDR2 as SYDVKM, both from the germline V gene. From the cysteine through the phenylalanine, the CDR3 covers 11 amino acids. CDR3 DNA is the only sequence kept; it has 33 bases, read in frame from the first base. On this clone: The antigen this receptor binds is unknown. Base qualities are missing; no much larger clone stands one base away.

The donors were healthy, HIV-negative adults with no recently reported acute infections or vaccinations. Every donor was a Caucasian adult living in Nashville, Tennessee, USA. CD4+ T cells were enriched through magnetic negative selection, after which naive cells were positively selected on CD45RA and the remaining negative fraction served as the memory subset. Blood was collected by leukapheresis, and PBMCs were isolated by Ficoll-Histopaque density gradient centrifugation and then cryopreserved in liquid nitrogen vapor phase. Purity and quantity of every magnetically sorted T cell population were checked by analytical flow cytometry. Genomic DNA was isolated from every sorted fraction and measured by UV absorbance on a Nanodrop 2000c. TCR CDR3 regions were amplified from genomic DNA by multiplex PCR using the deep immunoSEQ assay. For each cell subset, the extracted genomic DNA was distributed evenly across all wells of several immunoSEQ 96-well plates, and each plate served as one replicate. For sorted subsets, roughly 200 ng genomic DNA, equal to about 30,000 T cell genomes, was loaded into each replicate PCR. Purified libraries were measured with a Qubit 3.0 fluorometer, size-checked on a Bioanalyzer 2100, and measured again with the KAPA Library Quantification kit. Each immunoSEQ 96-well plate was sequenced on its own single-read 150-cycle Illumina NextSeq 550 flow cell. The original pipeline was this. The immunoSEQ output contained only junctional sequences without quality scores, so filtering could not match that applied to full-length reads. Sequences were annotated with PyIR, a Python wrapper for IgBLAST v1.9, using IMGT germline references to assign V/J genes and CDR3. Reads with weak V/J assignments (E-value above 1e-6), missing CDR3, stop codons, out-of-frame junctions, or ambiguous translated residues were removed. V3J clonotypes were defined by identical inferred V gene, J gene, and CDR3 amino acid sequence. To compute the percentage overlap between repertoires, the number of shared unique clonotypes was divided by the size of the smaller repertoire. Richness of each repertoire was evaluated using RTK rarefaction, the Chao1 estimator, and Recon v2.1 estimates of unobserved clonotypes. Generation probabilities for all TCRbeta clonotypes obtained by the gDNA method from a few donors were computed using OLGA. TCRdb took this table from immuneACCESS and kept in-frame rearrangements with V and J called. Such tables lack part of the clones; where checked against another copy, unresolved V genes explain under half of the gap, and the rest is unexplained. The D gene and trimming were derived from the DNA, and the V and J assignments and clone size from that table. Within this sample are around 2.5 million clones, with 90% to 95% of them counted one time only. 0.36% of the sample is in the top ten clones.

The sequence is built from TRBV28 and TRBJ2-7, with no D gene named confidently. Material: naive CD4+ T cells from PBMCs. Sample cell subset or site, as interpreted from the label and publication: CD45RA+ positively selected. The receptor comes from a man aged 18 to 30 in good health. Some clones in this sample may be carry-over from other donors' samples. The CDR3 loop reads CASSYLHEQYF. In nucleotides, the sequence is TGTGCCAGCAGTTACCTCCACGAGCAGTACTTC.